This TCR beta chain was obtained from a study of cytotoxic CD8 clonotypes in ibrutinib-treated CLL. CDR1 and CDR2 (germline): MNHNS, SASEGT. The CDR3 length is 18 residues. V was trimmed by 2 bases and J by 4 bases, leaving 22 bases between them. Assay: immunoSEQ multiplex PCR; the TCRdb copy retains only in-frame clones and omits some. The repertoire holds approximately 200,000 clones, with around 72% as singletons. The V gene is TRBV6-1, the J gene TRBJ2-3; D may be TRBD2 (6 bases). This specimen was PBMCs, taken after 24 months of ibrutinib treatment. This clonotype originated in a human donor with chronic lymphocytic leukemia. DNA of the CDR3: TGTGCCAGCAGTGAACTTGCGCAGGGAGGTTATTCTCCAGATACGCAGTATTTT. Translating it yields CASSELAQGGYSPDTQYF.